These 13 T cell receptor beta chains originate from one sample sequenced in a study of blood T cell repertoires in COVID-19. The repertoire was sequenced with immunoSEQ multiplex PCR; TCRdb's copy has only in-frame clones and lacks some. The sample carries around 140,000 clones, 80% to 90% recorded once. Sequencing used peripheral blood. The receptor set was obtained from a man between 18 and 29 years old with COVID-19, enrolled during active disease.

This clone was recorded a few times. The V and J genes are TRBV30 and TRBJ1-1, with D hard to call. This CDR3 has 16 amino acids. Trimming took off 0 bases at V and 1 base at J, with 15 bases between the two ends. Germline V CDR1 and CDR2: GTSNPN, SVGIG (reference sequence). The CDR3 region has the DNA TGTGCCTGGAGTGTAAGAGACGGGAGATCGAACACTGAAGCTTTCTTT. This encodes CAWSVRDGRSNTEAFF.

In the case of this clone: This sequence may be a read error, since a much larger clone differs from it by one base. CDR3 sequence (DNA): TGTGCCAGCAGCTTAGATCGCAATGAGCAGTTCTTC. It translates to CASSLDRNEQFF. The gene calls are TRBV13 and TRBJ2-1, with D unclear. This CDR3 is built from 12 residues. V was shortened by 1 base and J by 6 bases, with 4 bases between the two germline ends. Germline assignment: CDR1 PRHDT and CDR2 FYEKMQ (reference sequence).

The V and J genes are TRBV27 and TRBJ1-6; 7 nucleotides match TRBD1. CDR3 length: 17 amino acids. With 3 bases clipped from V and 6 bases from J, the junction kept 11 bases outside the gene matches. Germline V CDR1 and CDR2: MNHEY, SMNVEV (reference sequence). CDR3 sequence reads: CASSLAIGTAINSPLHF. In nucleotides, the CDR3 is TGTGCCAGCAGTTTGGCTATTGGGACAGCCATTAATTCACCCCTCCACTTT.

This rearrangement joins TRBV4-1 to TRBJ2-3; 8 positions agree with TRBD1. Trimming removed 8 bases from V and 2 bases from J; junction bases left unmatched: 21. The CDR3 spans 19 residues. Germline V gene sequence: CDR1 MGHRA, CDR2 YSYEKL. The CDR3 region has the DNA TGCGCCAGCCTCCCCAAACCGAGACAGGGGTCCTCCTTCACAGATACGCAGTATTTT. Encoded protein: CASLPKPRQGSSFTDTQYF.

The chain recombines TRBV9 with TRBJ2-1, with 10 positions matching TRBD2. The germline CDR1 and CDR2 sequences are SGDLS and YYNGEE. Losses at the gene ends were 4 bases for V and 8 bases for J; bases not matched to a gene: 6. The CDR3 sequence is 14 residues long. The DNA of the CDR3 is TGTGCCAGCAGCACATGGACTAGCGGCGATGAGCAGTTCTTC. It translates to CASSTWTSGDEQFF.

This chain connects TRBV7-8 to TRBJ2-2; 7 positions agree with TRBD1. The ends lost 2 bases at V and 0 bases at J; junction bases unmatched: 6. This CDR3 contains 17 residues. Germline V CDR1 and CDR2: SGHVS, FQNEAQ. The CDR3 is CASSLRTGTSNTGELFF. The CDR3, as DNA: TGTGCCAGCAGCTTAAGGACAGGCACTTCGAACACCGGGGAGCTGTTTTTT. Full variable domain (remainder filled in from reference TRBV7-8 and TRBJ2-2): GAGVSQSPRYKVAKRGQDVALRCDPISGHVSLFWYQQALGQGPEFLTYFQNEAQLDKSGLPSDRFFAERPEGSVSTLKIQRTQQEDSAVYLCASSLRTGTSNTGELFFGEGSRLTVL.

The DNA of the CDR3 is TGTGCCAGCAGATCGGGGGGCGGAGACGGTGAAAAACTGTTTTTT. It encodes CASRSGGGDGEKLFF. The V gene is TRBV6-6, the J gene TRBJ1-4, with TRBD1 as a possible D gene (6 bases). Between the trimmed V and J ends, which lost 6 bases and 7 bases, there was a span of 18 bases. The CDR3 has 15 residues. Germline CDR1 MNHNY, CDR2 SVGAGI (reference sequence).

The count of this clone is one. The chain combines TRBV7-3 with TRBJ2-3; TRBD1 agrees at 7 bases. Trimming at V came to 1 base and at J to 5 bases, leaving 9 bases not matched to a gene. This CDR3 is built from 16 residues. CDR1 is SGHTA and CDR2 is FQGTGA in the germline V gene. The CDR3 sequence is CASSLKGQPGIDTQYF. The CDR3, as DNA: TGTGCCAGCAGCTTAAAGGGACAGCCAGGTATAGATACGCAGTATTTT.

The chain joins TRBV2 to TRBJ1-4, with a weak D call TRBD1 (5 bases). Germline assignment: CDR1 SNHLY and CDR2 FYNNEI. Deletions cut 4 bases from V and 0 bases from J, with 15 bases between. This CDR3 is built from 17 residues. This CDR3 is CASSVAGSGATNEKLFF. CDR3 DNA sequence: TGTGCCAGCAGTGTTGCAGGGAGCGGGGCAACTAATGAAAAACTGTTTTTT.

This sequence joins TRBV13 and TRBJ2-3, with D maybe TRBD1 (5 bases). CDR1 and CDR2 from the germline V gene are PRHDT and FYEKMQ (reference sequence). Trimming took 5 bases from V and 5 from J, leaving 14 bases between them. This CDR3 comprises 14 residues. In DNA, the CDR3 is TGTGCCAGCAGCCCCACAGGAAGGGGAGATACGCAGTATTTT. Translation gives CASSPTGRGDTQYF.

This clone is a singleton in its sample. V is TRBV9 and J is TRBJ2-1; 7 bases fit TRBD2. The V gene end was trimmed by 3 bases and the J gene end by 7 bases; junction bases not matched to a gene: 7. CDR1 SGDLS and CDR2 YYNGEE come from the germline V gene. CDR3 length equals 14 residues. This chain's CDR3 is CASSARLAGNEQFF. The CDR3 DNA is TGTGCCAGCAGCGCCCGACTAGCCGGAAATGAGCAGTTCTTC.

This rearrangement joins TRBV5-1 to TRBJ2-2; D might be TRBD1 (6 bases). The CDR3 loop spans 15 amino acids. Trimming cost V 0 bases and J 6 bases, with 12 bases left between them. Looked up from germline, CDR1 is SGHRS and CDR2 is YFSETQ. The CDR3 region is CASSLDPQGPGELFF. The DNA of the CDR3 is TGCGCCAGCAGCTTGGATCCTCAGGGGCCCGGGGAGCTGTTTTTT.

CDR3 DNA sequence: TGTGCCAGTAGGACGGAAGGGCCGGGGAGGGAAGCTTTCTTT. Residues: CASRTEGPGREAFF. This rearrangement joins TRBV19 to TRBJ1-1, with D uncertain. CDR1 and CDR2 from the germline V gene are LNHDA and SQIVND (reference sequence). V lost 6 bases, J lost 8 bases, and 19 bases lay in between. CDR3 length: 14 residues.